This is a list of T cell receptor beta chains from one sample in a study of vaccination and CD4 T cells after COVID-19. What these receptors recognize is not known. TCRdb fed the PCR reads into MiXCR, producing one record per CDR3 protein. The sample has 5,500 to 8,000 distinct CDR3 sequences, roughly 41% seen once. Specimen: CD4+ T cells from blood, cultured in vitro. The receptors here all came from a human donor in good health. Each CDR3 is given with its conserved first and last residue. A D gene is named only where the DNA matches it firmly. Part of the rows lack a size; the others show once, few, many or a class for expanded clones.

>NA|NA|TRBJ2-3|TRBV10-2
CASGSTDTQYF
TGCGCCAGCGGGTCCACAGATACGCAGTATTTT
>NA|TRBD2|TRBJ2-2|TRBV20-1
CSARDRGVAGGYTGELFF
TGCAGTGCTAGAGATCGTGGGGTAGCGGGGGGATACACCGGGGAGCTGTTTTTT
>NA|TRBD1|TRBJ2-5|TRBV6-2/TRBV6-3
CASRDRGRGQETQYF
TGTGCCAGCAGAGACAGGGGGCGAGGGCAAGAGACCCAGTACTTC
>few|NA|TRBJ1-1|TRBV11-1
CASSPPAGAGNTEAFF
TGTGCCAGCAGCCCACCGGCGGGGGCGGGGAACACTGAAGCTTTCTTT
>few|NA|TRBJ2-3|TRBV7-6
CASSRLNPTESTDTQYF
TGTGCCAGCAGCCGACTTAACCCGACGGAGAGCACAGATACGCAGTATTTT
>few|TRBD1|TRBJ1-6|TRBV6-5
CASSYQGGVRSPLHF
TGTGCCAGCAGTTACCAAGGGGGCGTGAGGTCACCCCTCCACTTT
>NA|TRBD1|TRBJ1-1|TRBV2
CASSEARDRAAFF
TGTGCCAGCAGTGAAGCCCGGGACAGGGCGGCTTTCTTT
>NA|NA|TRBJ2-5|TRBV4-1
CASSPGVSPQETQYF
TGCGCCAGCAGCCCGGGGGTCTCGCCTCAAGAGACCCAGTACTTC
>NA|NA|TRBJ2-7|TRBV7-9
CASSPDSSYEQYF
TGTGCCAGCAGCCCCGACAGCTCCTACGAGCAGTACTTC
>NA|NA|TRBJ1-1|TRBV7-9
CASSLEDSPPAFF
TGTGCCAGCAGCTTAGAGGACAGCCCGCCTGCTTTCTTT
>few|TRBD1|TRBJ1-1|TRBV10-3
CAIRPGTGNTEAFF
TGTGCCATCAGGCCGGGGACAGGGAACACTGAAGCTTTCTTT
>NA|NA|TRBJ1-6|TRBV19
CASKTLSSYNSPLHF
TGTGCCAGTAAGACATTGAGCTCCTATAATTCACCCCTCCACTTT
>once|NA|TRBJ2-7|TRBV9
CASSPRGSPDYEQYF
TGTGCCAGCAGCCCCCGAGGTAGTCCGGACTACGAGCAGTACTTC
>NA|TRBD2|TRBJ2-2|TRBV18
CASSPEASGNGELSF
TGTGCCAGCTCACCAGAGGCTAGCGGAAACGGGGAGCTGTCTTTT
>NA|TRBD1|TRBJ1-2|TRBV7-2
CASLPQGAWDGYTF
TGTGCCAGCTTGCCACAGGGGGCCTGGGACGGCTACACCTTC
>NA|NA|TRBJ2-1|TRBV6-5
CASSYDRYNEQFF
TGTGCCAGCAGTTACGACAGATACAATGAGCAGTTCTTC
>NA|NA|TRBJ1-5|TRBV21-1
CASSTNRGRTAPAF
TGTGCCAGCAGCACCAACAGGGGGCGGACAGCCCCAGCATTT
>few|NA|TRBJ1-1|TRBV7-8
CATSVRVNTEAFF
TGTGCCACTTCAGTTCGGGTGAACACTGAAGCTTTCTTT
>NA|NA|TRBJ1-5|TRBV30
CAWEGGTGIGPQHF
TGTGCCTGGGAAGGAGGGACCGGAATTGGGCCCCAGCATTTT
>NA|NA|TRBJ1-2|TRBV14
CASRGADYGYTF
TGTGCCAGCCGGGGCGCGGACTATGGCTACACCTTC
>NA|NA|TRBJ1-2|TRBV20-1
CSATPGGYTF
TGCAGTGCTACTCCCGGGGGCTACACCTTC
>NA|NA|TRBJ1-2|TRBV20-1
CSARMDTSNYGYTF
TGCAGTGCTAGAATGGACACCTCTAACTATGGCTACACCTTC
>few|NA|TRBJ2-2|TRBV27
CASSYRGELFF
TGTGCCAGCAGTTATCGGGGAGAGCTGTTTTTT
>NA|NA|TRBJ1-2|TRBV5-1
CASSLLTPDYGYTF
TGCGCCAGCAGCTTACTGACCCCTGACTATGGCTACACCTTC
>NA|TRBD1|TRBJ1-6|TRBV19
CASSFIRRTGLSLHF
TGTGCCAGTAGTTTCATACGTCGGACAGGGTTATCCCTCCACTTT
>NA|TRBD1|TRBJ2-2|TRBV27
CASSRTGFGELFF
TGTGCCAGCAGTAGGACAGGGTTCGGGGAGCTGTTTTTT
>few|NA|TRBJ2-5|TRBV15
CATSRDRPAAETQYF
TGTGCCACCAGCAGAGATCGGCCGGCGGCGGAGACCCAGTACTTC
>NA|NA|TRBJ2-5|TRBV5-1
CASSLGGRRETQYF
TGCGCCAGCAGCTTGGGAGGACGCCGAGAGACCCAGTACTTC
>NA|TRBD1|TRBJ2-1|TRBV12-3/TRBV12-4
CASTQGDIDNEQFF
TGTGCCAGCACACAGGGGGATATCGACAATGAGCAGTTCTTC
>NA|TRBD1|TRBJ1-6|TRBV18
CASSPGQGLKALHF
TGTGCCAGCTCACCGGGACAGGGGTTGAAGGCCCTCCACTTT
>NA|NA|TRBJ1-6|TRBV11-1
CASSSVDGSNSPLHF
TGTGCCAGCAGCTCTGTTGACGGGTCAAATTCACCCCTCCACTTT
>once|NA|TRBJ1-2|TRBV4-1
CASSQDLSIGGYTF
TGCGCCAGCAGCCAAGATCTGTCAATTGGGGGCTACACCTTC
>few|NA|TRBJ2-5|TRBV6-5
CASSSLGGSPQETQYF
TGTGCCAGCAGTTCCCTCGGTGGAAGCCCCCAAGAGACCCAGTACTTC
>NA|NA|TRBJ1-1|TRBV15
CATSSGLNTEAFF
TGTGCCACCAGCTCAGGTTTGAACACTGAAGCTTTCTTT
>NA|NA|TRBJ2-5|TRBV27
CASSSPPGGQETQYF
TGTGCCAGCAGTTCCCCCCCCGGCGGACAAGAGACCCAGTACTTC
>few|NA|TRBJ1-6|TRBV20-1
CSAPTGPSYNSPLHF
TGCAGTGCCCCAACGGGACCGAGCTATAATTCACCCCTCCACTTT
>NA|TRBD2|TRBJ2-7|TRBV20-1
CSAQSGGGSYEQYF
TGCAGTGCCCAAAGCGGGGGGGGTTCCTACGAGCAGTACTTC
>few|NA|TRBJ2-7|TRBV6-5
CASSYSGVGPYEQYF
TGTGCCAGCAGTTACTCTGGCGTCGGTCCCTACGAGCAGTACTTC
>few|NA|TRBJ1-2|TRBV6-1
CASTEQGTVSPGYTF
TGTGCCAGCACTGAACAGGGCACCGTAAGTCCGGGCTACACCTTC
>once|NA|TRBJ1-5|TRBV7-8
CASSLTGKGQPQHF
TGTGCCAGCAGCTTAACAGGGAAGGGTCAGCCCCAGCATTTT
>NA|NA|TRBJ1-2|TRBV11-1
CASSLGPYYGYTF
TGTGCCAGCAGCTTAGGCCCCTACTATGGCTACACCTTC
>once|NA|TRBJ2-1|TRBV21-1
CASSVRATWPNEQFF
TGTGCCAGCAGCGTCAGGGCCACATGGCCCAATGAGCAGTTCTTC
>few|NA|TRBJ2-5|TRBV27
CASSSTPDRQETQYF
TGTGCCAGCAGTTCGACCCCCGACAGACAAGAGACCCAGTACTTC
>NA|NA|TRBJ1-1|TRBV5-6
CASSSNRARIQAFF
TGTGCCAGCAGCTCAAACAGGGCCCGAATTCAAGCTTTCTTT
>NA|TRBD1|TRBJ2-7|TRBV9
CASSVKGQPSGEQYF
TGTGCCAGCAGCGTAAAGGGACAGCCCAGCGGCGAGCAGTACTTC
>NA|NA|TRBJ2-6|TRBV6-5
CASSYRAGANVLTF
TGTGCCAGCAGTTACCGCGCTGGGGCCAACGTCCTGACTTTC
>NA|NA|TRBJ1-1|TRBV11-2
CASSLFIPRDTEAFF
TGTGCCAGCAGTCTCTTTATCCCACGGGACACTGAAGCTTTCTTT
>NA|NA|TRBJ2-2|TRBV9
CASSLGAGELFF
TGTGCCAGCAGTTTAGGGGCCGGGGAGCTGTTTTTT
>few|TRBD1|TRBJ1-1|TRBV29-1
CSVEDPGGRAFF
TGCAGCGTTGAAGACCCAGGGGGCCGGGCTTTCTTT
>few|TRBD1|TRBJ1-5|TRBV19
CASKRDRASNQPQHF
TGTGCCAGTAAGAGGGACAGGGCTAGCAATCAGCCCCAGCATTTT
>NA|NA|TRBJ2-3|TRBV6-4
CASSEGETDTQYF
TGTGCCAGCAGTGAGGGTGAAACGGATACGCAGTATTTT
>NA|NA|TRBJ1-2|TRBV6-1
CASSEYQGTFYGYTF
TGTGCCAGCAGTGAGTACCAGGGGACCTTCTATGGCTACACCTTC
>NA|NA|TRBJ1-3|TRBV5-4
CASSTDSGNTIYF
TGTGCCAGCAGCACAGACTCTGGAAACACCATATATTTT
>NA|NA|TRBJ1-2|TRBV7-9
CASSSLQTESYTF
TGTGCCAGCAGCTCTCTACAGACGGAGTCCTACACCTTC
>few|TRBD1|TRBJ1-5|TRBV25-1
CASRESGQGNQPQHF
TGTGCCAGCAGAGAATCGGGACAGGGCAATCAGCCCCAGCATTTT
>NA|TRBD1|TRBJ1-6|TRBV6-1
CASRQGAVYNSPLHF
TGTGCCAGCAGACAGGGGGCGGTGTATAATTCACCCCTCCACTTT
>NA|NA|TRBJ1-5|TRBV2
CASRKTPGNSNQPQHF
TGTGCCAGCAGGAAGACTCCGGGAAATAGCAATCAGCCCCAGCATTTT